This TCR beta chain was retrieved from a study of cytomegalovirus exposure and HLA in healthy donors. Whole-study results and caveats: Per published accounts, TCR beta sequences correctly predicted the HLA-A and HLA-B alleles of most subjects. Previously analyzed data showed that most TCR beta V segments were productive at a frequency of about 87% or about 30%. Per a later analysis, HLA-associated TCR beta chains showed more clonal expansion than other, equally common TCR beta chains. The dataset shows that most TCR sequences were rare, while some public TCRs occurred in many donors.

This clone was observed a single time. As yet, its antigen is unknown. The V gene lost 7 bases and the J gene lost 3 bases, with 13 bases spanning the gap. There are 14 residues in the CDR3. Germline V lookup: CDR1 MDHEN, CDR2 SYDVKM. The primer mix had 60 Vbeta and 13 Jbeta primers. Data came from immunoSEQ multiplex PCR; TCRdb stores just in-frame clones and leaves some out. This sample has about 190,000 clones, with 79% found just once. This rearrangement joins TRBV28 to TRBJ1-5; D is perhaps TRBD1 (6 bases). This clonotype originated in a woman between 18 and 29 years old in good health and CMV-seronegative. Sequences were obtained from PBMCs. CDR3 residues: CASKRGQINQPQHF. CDR3 nucleotides: TGTGCCAGCAAAAGAGGACAGATCAATCAGCCCCAGCATTTT.